The 9 T cell receptor beta chains given below trace back to one sample, sequenced in a study of OX40 agonist ivuxolimab in advanced cancers. This table comes from immunoSEQ multiplex PCR, and its TCRdb copy is limited to in-frame clones, with some not included. There are approximately 35,000 clones in the sample; 80% to 85% occur only once, and over 20% lies in the top ten. The sample consisted of CD4+ or CD8+ T cells sorted from blood, taken in a trial of the OX40 agonist ivuxolimab. Receptor source: an adult with an advanced solid tumor such as melanoma, head and neck, liver or kidney cancer.

The rearrangement uses TRBV18 and TRBJ2-3; 12 bases line up with TRBD2. The V segment lost 4 bases and the J segment 6 bases; nucleotides outside the gene matches: 8. This CDR3 is 16 amino acids long. Per germline, CDR1 KGHSH and CDR2 LQKENI. CDR3 nucleotides: TGTGCCAGCTCACGGACGACTAGCGGGAGTAGGGATACGCAGTATTTT. The encoded protein is CASSRTTSGSRDTQYF.

This clone was detected once. CDR3 in DNA: TGTGCCAGCAGCTTCGGCGGGGGGGCCACAGATACGCAGTATTTT. Protein: CASSFGGGATDTQYF. This chain connects TRBV5-4 to TRBJ2-3; 9 nucleotides agree with TRBD2. CDR3 length: 15 amino acids. In germline, CDR1 is SGHNT, CDR2 YYREEE (reference sequence). The ends lost 2 bases at V and 2 bases at J; junction bases unmatched: 3.

The rearrangement links TRBV28 to TRBJ2-3, with 10 bases lining up with TRBD2. V lost 6 bases, J lost 0 bases, and 15 bases stayed unmatched. This CDR3 has 19 residues. CDR1 MDHEN and CDR2 SYDVKM come from the germline V gene. The CDR3 DNA sequence: TGTGCCAGCAGGGGCCGTTCGGGACTAGCGTCTTCAAGCACAGATACGCAGTATTTT. Translating gives CASRGRSGLASSSTDTQYF.

This clone has only one observation. DNA for the CDR3: TGTGCCAGCAGCTTGGGAGCGGGAGGTTTGGGCGAGCAGTACTTC. This gives the protein CASSLGAGGLGEQYF. The chain carries TRBV5-6 and TRBJ2-7; TRBD2 aligns across 9 bases. The CDR3 sequence is 15 residues long. Per germline, CDR1 SGHDT and CDR2 YYEEEE. The ends lost 0 bases at V and 6 bases at J; junction bases unmatched: 7.

V gene TRBV4-3 combines with J gene TRBJ1-6; 10 positions match TRBD1. V lost 8 bases to trimming and J lost 7 bases; unmatched junction nucleotides: 5. The CDR3 consists of 14 residues. In germline, CDR1 is LGHNA, CDR2 YSLEER. CDR3 coding DNA: TGCGCCAGCGGACGGACAGGGGGAAATTCACCCCTCCACTTT. Residues: CASGRTGGNSPLHF.

The rearrangement joins TRBV7-2 to TRBJ2-3; D is uncertain. The V gene lost 5 bases and the J gene lost 6 bases, with 9 bases spanning the gap. The CDR3 extends over 12 amino acids. Germline V gene data show CDR1 as SGHTA and CDR2 as FQGNSA. The CDR3, as DNA: TGTGCCAGCAGCCCCCTTAGCGATACGCAGTATTTT. Its translation is CASSPLSDTQYF.

J is TRBJ1-3 and V is TRBV19; D gene unclear. V was shortened by 1 base and J by 0 bases, with 13 bases between the two germline ends. Germline assignment: CDR1 LNHDA and CDR2 SQIVND (reference sequence). CDR3 length: 17 amino acids. CDR3: CASSIGGGASSGNTIYF. The DNA for the CDR3 is TGTGCCAGTAGTATAGGAGGAGGCGCAAGCTCTGGAAACACCATATATTTT. Complete variable domain (other parts from reference TRBV19 and TRBJ1-3): DGGITQSPKYLFRKEGQNVTLSCEQNLNHDAMYWYRQDPGQGLRLIYYSQIVNDFQKGDIAEGYSVSREKKESFPLTVTSAQKNPTAFYLCASSIGGGASSGNTIYFGEGSWLTVV.

The chain is built from TRBV28 and TRBJ1-3, with a possible D match to TRBD1 (5 bases). The CDR3 spans 14 residues. Trimming left V 4 bases short and J 2 bases short, with 9 bases between. Per the germline V gene, CDR1 is MDHEN and CDR2 is SYDVKM. The CDR3 loop is CASSSGTAGNTIYF. CDR3 in DNA: TGTGCCAGCAGTTCCGGGACGGCTGGAAACACCATATATTTT.

This clone appeared once. The chain employs TRBV7-9 and TRBJ1-6; D is uncertain. CDR1 and CDR2 from the germline V gene are SEHNR and FQNEAQ (reference sequence). This CDR3 is built from 13 residues. V shed 0 bases and J shed 14 bases, with 11 bases lying between them. The CDR3: CASSLAEFTALHF. The CDR3 bases are TGTGCCAGCAGCTTAGCGGAGTTCACGGCCCTCCACTTT. Supplemented by reference TRBV7-9 and TRBJ1-6, the full variable domain reads DTGVSQNPRHKITKRGQNVTFRCDPISEHNRLYWYRQTLGQGPEFLTYFQNEAQLEKSRLLSDRFSAERPKGSFSTLEIQRTEQGDSAMYLCASSLAEFTALHFGNGTRLTVT.